Presented here are 28 T cell receptor beta chains from one specimen sequenced in a study of cytomegalovirus exposure and HLA in healthy donors. PCR primers comprised 60 Vbeta and 13 Jbeta primers. Data came from immunoSEQ multiplex PCR; TCRdb stores just in-frame clones and leaves some out. The repertoire holds 200,000 to 250,000 clones, 60% to 80% seen once, with around 2% in the top ten. Sequencing input: PBMCs. The source of these receptors is a man in his late teens or twenties in good health and CMV-seronegative.

The chain carries TRBV5-1 and TRBJ2-3, with D possibly being TRBD1 (6 bases). The V end was cut by 10 bases, the J end by 5 bases, with 20 bases between. The CDR3 has 14 residues. Germline-derived CDR1 and CDR2 are SGHRS and YFSETQ. In nucleotides, the CDR3 is TGCGCCGGAAGTTCCGTTGGGGGCCAAGATACGCAGTATTTT. Amino acids: CAGSSVGGQDTQYF.

This clone was picked up one time. The V and J genes are TRBV7-2 and TRBJ2-1; no clear D. Germline assignment: CDR1 SGHTA and CDR2 FQGNSA. With 0 bases removed from V and 10 bases from J, the gap between germline ends came to 4 bases. The CDR3 runs to 11 residues. The CDR3 region has the DNA TGTGCCAGCAGCTTAGCCCTCGAGCAGTTCTTC. Amino acids: CASSLALEQFF.

As concerns this clone: The junction and the germline gene differ at one end; a read error may be behind it. The chain has TRBV19 and TRBJ2-5; D unclear. CDR3 length: 13 residues. Germline lookup yields CDR1 LNHDA and CDR2 SQIVND (reference sequence). This CDR3 reads CASSIMVGETKYF. The CDR3 DNA reads TGTGCCAGTAGTATAATGGTGGGCGAGACCAAGTACTTC.

The rearrangement links TRBV27 to TRBJ1-1; unclear D gene. V was trimmed by 4 bases and J by 3 bases, leaving 12 bases between them. This CDR3 spans 14 amino acids. The germline V gene encodes CDR1 MNHEY and CDR2 SMNVEV (reference sequence). The CDR3 nucleotides read TGTGCCAGCAGTTCGTCCCGGACTGACACTGAAGCTTTCTTT. This codes for CASSSSRTDTEAFF.

The rearrangement uses TRBV14 and TRBJ2-4; D uncertain. The CDR3 runs to 15 residues. CDR1 and CDR2 (germline): SGHDN, FVKESK. The V and J ends lost 0 bases and 0 bases respectively, with 6 bases between them. CDR3 DNA: TGTGCCAGCAGCCAAGATGGGCTAGCCAAAAACATTCAGTACTTC. It translates to CASSQDGLAKNIQYF. Supplemented by reference TRBV14 and TRBJ2-4, the full variable domain reads EAGVTQFPSHSVIEKGQTVTLRCDPISGHDNLYWYRRVMGKEIKFLLHFVKESKQDESGMPNNRFLAERTGGTYSTLKVQPAELEDSGVYFCASSQDGLAKNIQYFGAGTRLSVL.

This clone has just a few counts. The chain couples TRBV13 to TRBJ2-7, with D perhaps TRBD1 (5 bases). The CDR3 covers 16 residues. Trimming took 5 bases from V and 2 from J, leaving 19 bases between them. Germline CDR1 and CDR2: PRHDT and FYEKMQ (reference sequence). This CDR3 reads CASSPDIRQKPYEQYF. In DNA, the CDR3 is TGTGCCAGCAGCCCAGATATCCGACAGAAACCCTACGAGCAGTACTTC.

The genes are TRBV9 and TRBJ1-6; 9 bases are shared with TRBD1. V was pared by 4 bases and J by 9 bases, with 8 bases of the junction left unmatched. The CDR3 is 15 amino acids. Germline CDR1 SGDLS, CDR2 YYNGEE. The CDR3 loop is CASSQGTGSSSPLHF. The CDR3 nucleotides are TGTGCCAGCAGCCAAGGGACAGGGAGCAGTTCACCCCTCCACTTT.

This clone was seen once. J is TRBJ2-3 and V is TRBV7-2; 7 nucleotides align to TRBD2. This CDR3 has 17 amino acids. CDR1 and CDR2 from the germline V gene are SGHTA and FQGNSA. Germline trimming cut 1 base from V and 0 bases from J; bases unmatched to any gene: 7. The CDR3 region has the DNA TGTGCCAGCAGCTTAGGTGGCGGGAGACCTAGCACAGATACGCAGTATTTT. Its protein is CASSLGGGRPSTDTQYF.

The chain is built from TRBV6-5 and TRBJ1-3; D unresolved. The CDR3 has 15 amino acids. The V end was cut by 0 bases, the J end by 0 bases, with 6 bases between. Germline V gene sequence: CDR1 MNHEY, CDR2 SVGAGI. CDR3 region: CASSYSTGSGNTIYF. The CDR3 region has the DNA TGTGCCAGCAGTTACTCTACGGGCTCTGGAAACACCATATATTTT.

The chain is built from TRBV10-3 and TRBJ1-1, with 7 bases lining up with TRBD1. The ends lost 5 bases at V and 3 bases at J; junction bases unmatched: 6. The CDR3 covers 14 residues. Germline CDR1 ENHRY, CDR2 SYGVKD. The CDR3 DNA follows: TGTGCCATCAGTTGGGGACAGACCGACACTGAAGCTTTCTTT. Its translation: CAISWGQTDTEAFF.

The genes are TRBV5-8 and TRBJ1-1; D gene uncertain. Germline CDR1 and CDR2: SGHTS and YDEGEE. V lost 4 bases and J 6 bases, leaving 22 bases between the germline ends. This CDR3 region has 16 residues. CDR3 nucleotide sequence: TGTGCCAGCAGCCCCTGGGAAGGGAGTATAACCCCTGAAGCTTTCTTT. Protein: CASSPWEGSITPEAFF. Combining the CDR3 with reference TRBV5-8 and TRBJ1-1 gives the whole variable domain EAGVTQSPTHLIKTRGQQATLRCSPISGHTSVYWYQQALGLGLQFLLWYDEGEERNRGNFPPRFSGRQFPNYSSELNVNALELEDSALYLCASSPWEGSITPEAFFGQGTRLTVV.

In nucleotides, the CDR3 is TGTGCCAGCAGTGAATTCGAGGGAGGATTGGGAGAGACCCAGTACTTC. Translating gives CASSEFEGGLGETQYF. This sequence joins TRBV25-1 and TRBJ2-5; possible D gene TRBD2, 6 bases. Germline loops: CDR1 MGHDK, CDR2 SYGVNS. CDR3 size: 16 residues. Trimming shortened V by 1 base and J by 4 bases, and 16 bases separated the two germline ends. Looking up the rest from reference TRBV25-1 and TRBJ2-5 gives the full variable domain: EADIYQTPRYLVIGTGKKITLECSQTMGHDKMYWYQQDPGMELHLIHYSYGVNSTEKGDLSSESTVSRIRTEHFPLTLESARPSHTSQYLCASSEFEGGLGETQYFGPGTRLLVL.

This clone was counted once. The rearrangement links TRBV13 to TRBJ1-6, with D hard to call. This CDR3 spans 14 amino acids. V was shortened by 3 bases and J by 9 bases, with 12 bases between the two germline ends. CDR1 is PRHDT and CDR2 is FYEKMQ in the germline V gene (reference sequence). The CDR3 DNA is TGTGCCAGCAGCTTGGGCAGATACGGTTCACCCCTCCACTTT. It encodes CASSLGRYGSPLHF.

In this sample, this clone turned up once. The CDR3 DNA follows: TGCAGCGTTGAACTCTCTGGAAACACCATATATTTT. Translated, it gives CSVELSGNTIYF. The rearrangement uses TRBV29-1 and TRBJ1-3, with D unresolved. This CDR3 comprises 12 residues. Deletions cut 2 bases from V and 0 bases from J, with 2 bases between. Germline CDR1 is SQVTM and CDR2 is ANQGSEA.

The chain uses TRBV5-6 and TRBJ2-7; no clear D gene. Germline values: CDR1 SGHDT, CDR2 YYEEEE. The CDR3 has 12 amino acids. V lost 1 base and J lost 2, with 4 bases in between. Written as DNA, the CDR3 is TGTGCCAGCAGCTTGCAGACCTACGAGCAGTACTTC. Translating gives CASSLQTYEQYF.

CDR3 protein: CASSLTSGSDGEQYF. The CDR3 DNA is TGTGCCAGCAGCTTGACTAGCGGGAGTGATGGCGAGCAGTACTTC. This rearrangement joins TRBV5-6 to TRBJ2-5; TRBD2 matches at 11 bases. The end of the DNA fits TRBJ2-7 better, so the J call may be wrong. CDR3 size: 15 residues. CDR1 and CDR2 (germline): SGHDT, YYEEEE.

The chain has TRBV9 and TRBJ2-3; D is possibly TRBD2 (7 bases). This CDR3 is built from 16 residues. From germline, CDR1 is SGDLS and CDR2 YYNGEE. V lost 4 bases and J 8 bases, leaving 23 bases between the germline ends. CDR3 sequence: CASSSPDGGLRATQYF. The DNA for the CDR3 is TGTGCCAGCAGCAGCCCCGACGGGGGGCTACGGGCTACGCAGTATTTT.

The chain has TRBV13 and TRBJ2-7, with TRBD2 matching 11 bases. J lost 3 bases, V lost 0 bases, and 13 bases had no gene match. This CDR3 has 19 residues. Germline V lookup: CDR1 PRHDT, CDR2 FYEKMQ (reference sequence). As DNA, the CDR3 is TGTGCCAGCAGCTTAGGTCAAGTAGCGGGAGGGTCATTGATCTACGAGCAGTACTTC. It translates to CASSLGQVAGGSLIYEQYF. The whole variable domain, remainder taken from reference TRBV13 and TRBJ2-7, is AAGVIQSPRHLIKEKRETATLKCYPIPRHDTVYWYQQGPGQDPQFLISFYEKMQSDKGSIPDRFSAQQFSDYHSELNMSSLELGDSALYFCASSLGQVAGGSLIYEQYFGPGTRLTVT.

This chain links TRBV5-1 with TRBJ2-7; 8 nucleotides match TRBD1. Looked up from germline, CDR1 is SGHRS and CDR2 is YFSETQ. The CDR3 spans 15 residues. Losses at the gene ends were 2 bases for V and 2 bases for J; bases not matched to a gene: 6. In DNA, the CDR3 is TGCGCCAGCAGCTTTACCGGGACAGGAGCCTACGAGCAGTACTTC. Its protein product is CASSFTGTGAYEQYF.

This clone is a singleton in its sample. The rearrangement joins TRBV7-3 to TRBJ2-5; 9 bases line up with TRBD1. The V segment lost 1 base and the J segment 5 bases; nucleotides outside the gene matches: 8. This CDR3 comprises 16 residues. Germline V gives CDR1 SGHTA, CDR2 FQGTGA. The CDR3 DNA reads TGTGCCAGCAGCTTAAAGACAGGGGGAGCGGCTGAGACCCAGTACTTC. This translates into CASSLKTGGAAETQYF.

The chain employs TRBV6-5 and TRBJ1-5; D not certain. V was cut by 8 bases and J by 0 bases, with 11 bases left in between. CDR1 is MNHEY, CDR2 SVGAGI, per germline. The CDR3 spans 14 residues. The CDR3 DNA sequence: TGTGCCAGCGCTCCGGGGTATAGCAATCAGCCCCAGCATTTT. Its translation is CASAPGYSNQPQHF.

The J gene is TRBJ1-1, the V gene TRBV19, with 7 positions matching TRBD1. The CDR3 is made up of 13 amino acids. The germline CDR1 and CDR2 sequences are LNHDA and SQIVND (reference sequence). With 5 bases clipped from V and 5 bases from J, the junction kept 5 bases outside the gene matches. This CDR3 is CASSLTGRTEAFF. The CDR3, as DNA: TGTGCCAGTAGTTTGACAGGGCGGACTGAAGCTTTCTTT.

This sequence joins TRBV27 and TRBJ2-1; a possible D gene is TRBD2 (5 bases). CDR1 is MNHEY, CDR2 SMNVEV, per germline (reference sequence). The ends were cut back, 8 bases at V and 5 bases at J, with 10 bases in the middle. There are 12 residues in the CDR3. The CDR3 DNA reads as TGTGCCAGCCGAGAGCGGAACAATGAGCAGTTCTTC. As protein: CASRERNNEQFF.

V and J are TRBV4-2 and TRBJ2-5; TRBD2 matches at 10 bases. Trimming cost V 2 bases and J 7 bases; bases outside gene matches: 10. The CDR3 contains 16 residues. Germline V lookup: CDR1 LGHNA, CDR2 YNFKEQ. CDR3 residues: CASSQSSGRAFGTQYF. In nucleotides, the CDR3 is TGTGCCAGCAGCCAATCGAGCGGGAGGGCCTTTGGGACCCAGTACTTC.

Comment on this clone: At one boundary the junction diverges from the germline segment, which might be a read error. The identical CDR3 is also encoded by other nucleotide sequences in the sample. The chain has TRBV7-7 and TRBJ2-5; 12 nucleotides agree with TRBD2. Germline-derived CDR1 and CDR2 are SSHAT and FNYEAQ (reference sequence). The CDR3 sequence is 17 residues long. The CDR3 DNA follows: TGTGCTAGCAGCTTAGAGGCTAGCGGGGGGGCGGGAGAGACCCAGTACTTC. Its translation: CASSLEASGGAGETQYF.

Only one count was recorded for this clone. This rearrangement joins TRBV9 to TRBJ1-2, with D uncertain. V lost 0 bases, J lost 5 bases, and 17 bases lay in between. Germline V gene sequence: CDR1 SGDLS, CDR2 YYNGEE. The CDR3 is 16 amino acids. CDR3 nucleotide sequence: TGTGCCAGCAGCGTAGCTGGGCAGCTTACTCGGTATGGCTACACCTTC. This gives the protein CASSVAGQLTRYGYTF.

V is TRBV5-1 and J is TRBJ2-5; 11 bases line up with TRBD1. Trimming took 7 bases from V and 14 from J; bases not matched to a gene: 16. Germline CDR1 and CDR2: SGHRS and YFSETQ. CDR3 length equals 14 residues. CDR3 sequence (DNA): TGCGCCAGCTCGACAGATCCGGGACAGGGGGTGGGATACTTC. This codes for CASSTDPGQGVGYF.

The V and J genes are TRBV4-1 and TRBJ1-4; 7 bases are a match to TRBD1. The V and J ends lost 0 bases and 8 bases, in that order; junction bases with no gene match: 6. This CDR3 has 15 residues. CDR1 is MGHRA, CDR2 YSYEKL, per germline. DNA of the CDR3: TGCGCCAGCAGCCAAGACCGGGACAGCCGGGAAAAACTGTTTTTT. Residues: CASSQDRDSREKLFF.